This TCR beta chain appears in the sequencing data of a study of blood T cell repertoires in COVID-19. On the study more broadly: Donors in the United States, Italy and Spain gave samples during acute or convalescent COVID-19.

Some clones are missing from TCRdb's copy, which holds only in-frame ones; the method was immunoSEQ multiplex PCR. Counted here are around 300,000 clones, approximately 91% occurring once; the ten biggest clones make up roughly 0.96%. This CDR3 comprises 15 residues. From germline, CDR1 is SNHLY and CDR2 FYNNEI. The ends lost 2 bases at V and 3 bases at J; junction bases unmatched: 6. Sequenced sample: peripheral blood. The sequence came from a woman in her thirties or forties who had recovered from COVID-19. The rearrangement links TRBV2 to TRBJ2-5, with 7 bases aligning to TRBD1. In DNA, the CDR3 is TGTGCCAGCAGTGAATATGGACAGGCGGAAGAGACCCAGTACTTC. It codes for CASSEYGQAEETQYF. Based on the CDR3 plus reference TRBV2 and TRBJ2-5, the full variable domain is EPEVTQTPSHQVTQMGQEVILRCVPISNHLYFYWYRQILGQKVEFLVSFYNNEISEKSEIFDDQFSVERPDGSNFTLKIRSTKLEDSAMYFCASSEYGQAEETQYFGPGTRLLVL.